Below, one T cell receptor (beta chain) is given with its context. Antigen: not known. Described treatment: oral pan-JAK inhibitor, 5-10 mg twice daily. Patients with alopecia areata provided lesional scalp punch biopsies as well as peripheral blood. This entry is derived from a study of CD8+ T cells in alopecia areata. Study results and limitations: The presence of one nonresponder keeps the tie between baseline CD8+ expansion and response uncertain. Tofacitinib significantly brought down scalp clonality and expanded CD8+ clones among top 100. Under tofacitinib, numerous expanded lesional clonotypes remained detectable in scalp and blood.

Deletions cut 1 base from V and 6 bases from J, with 6 bases between. From germline, CDR1 is SGHTA and CDR2 FQGTGA. The CDR3 has 13 amino acids. Once RNA had been extracted, it was reverse transcribed into cDNA to act as the sequencing template. Measured with immunoSEQ multiplex PCR; TCRdb has only the in-frame clones, and not every one. The sample lists 150,000 to 200,000 clones; 50% to 70% were seen once. The rearrangement joins TRBV7-3 to TRBJ2-2; D call uncertain. The sequencing used CD4+ T cells sorted from blood, collected at roughly week 49, from a patient treated with tofacitinib. This sequence originates from a human donor with alopecia areata. CDR3 DNA: TGTGCCAGCAGCTTAAGGCAATCCGGGGAGCTGTTTTTT. Protein product: CASSLRQSGELFF.